This TCR beta chain was identified during a study of tissue T cells after allogeneic stem cell transplantation. Stated time point: mouse harvest day 7 after allogeneic transplant. The graft held 10^6 splenic CD5+ T cells and 10^7 T-cell-depleted bone marrow cells. This mouse GVHD model was MHC-mismatched B6 to BALB/c, profiled day 7 or 14. Points on this clone: What it recognizes is unknown. The gene symbols are mouse symbols.

Generated by immunoSEQ multiplex PCR, the TCRdb table keeps only in-frame clones and is missing some. The data contain about 4,200 clones, roughly 50% of them singletons. The study, taken as a whole, reports: TCR repertoires tracked anatomic similarity, regardless of disease or transplant status. Sampling depth was limited, and the cohort was small and clinically varied. Across patients, clones rarely overlapped, yet motif clusters were shared tissue-specifically.

The receptor comes from a female BALB/c mouse given C57BL/6 T cells with graft-versus-host disease after an allogeneic hematopoietic cell transplant. Sequences were obtained from lymph node tissue.

The CDR3 protein is CASKDRDQDTQYF. The sequenced part of the CDR3 DNA is TGTGCCAGCAAGGACAGGGACCAAGACACCCAGTAC. The rearrangement uses TRBV13-3 and TRBJ2-5, with 8 nucleotides matching TRBD1. The CDR3 end is not reached by the read, which stops 1 residue before it; the germline J gene fills it in. There are 13 residues in the CDR3. The V gene end was trimmed by 6 bases and the J gene end by 1 base; junction bases not matched to a gene: 1. Germline V gene data show CDR1 as NNHDY and CDR2 as SYVADS.